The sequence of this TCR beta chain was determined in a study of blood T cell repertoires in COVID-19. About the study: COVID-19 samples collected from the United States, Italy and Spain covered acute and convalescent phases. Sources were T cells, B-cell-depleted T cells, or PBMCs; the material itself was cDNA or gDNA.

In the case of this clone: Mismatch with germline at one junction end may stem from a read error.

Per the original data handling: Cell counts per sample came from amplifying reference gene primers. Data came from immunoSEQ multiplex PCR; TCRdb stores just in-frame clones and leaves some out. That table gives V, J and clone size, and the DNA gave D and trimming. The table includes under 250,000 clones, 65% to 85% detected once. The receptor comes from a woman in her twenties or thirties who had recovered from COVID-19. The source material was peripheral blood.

Here the CDR3 reads CASTRTSGTATF. Here the CDR3 DNA reads TGTGCCAGCACCCGGACCTCCGGGACAGCCACCTTC. J is TRBJ2-7 and V is TRBV28, with 7 bases lining up with TRBD1. The CDR3 spans 12 residues. The germline gives CDR1 MDHEN, CDR2 SYDVKM.